This T cell receptor beta chain was captured in a study of T cell repertoires in cytomegalovirus infection. The wider study: Both CMV infection and a matching HLA type were indicated by public TCR beta signatures.

One entry per CDR3 protein, called by TCRdb with MiXCR from the reads. The sample carries 300,000 to 400,000 distinct CDR3 sequences, almost 30% recorded once. For this clonotype: The target antigen is unknown.

Here the sequenced sample was cultured PBMCs, taken from culture after CMV antigen stimulation. The receptor comes from a human donor in good health (CMV status not recorded). Some clones in this sample may be carry-over from other donors' samples.

This chain's CDR3 is CASSYLGPREVKLFF. The DNA of the CDR3 is TGTGCCAGTTCATACCTAGGACCGAGAGAAGTAAAACTGTTTTTT. V gene TRBV19 combines with J gene TRBJ1-4, with no clear D. Trimming cost V 8 bases and J 10 bases, with 23 bases left between them. CDR1 is LNHDA and CDR2 is SQIVND in the germline V gene (reference sequence). The CDR3 runs 15 residues.